The present entry profiles one TCR beta chain with its context. These data belong to a study of control samples from healthy donors and cancer patients. Some clones are missing from TCRdb's copy, which holds only in-frame ones; the method was immunoSEQ multiplex PCR. The sample lists about 230,000 clones, roughly 80% seen once, with 13% in the top ten. In germline, CDR1 is WNHNN, CDR2 SYGVQD (reference sequence). The CDR3 contains 15 residues. V lost 3 bases and J 7 bases, leaving 16 bases between the germline ends. Material for sequencing was PBMCs. This receptor was taken from a woman aged 55-69 years with lung cancer. This rearrangement joins TRBV10-1 to TRBJ2-1, with D possibly matching TRBD1 (6 bases). CDR3 region: CASSDSRGSGNEQFF. CDR3 nucleotide sequence: TGCGCCAGCAGTGACTCCAGGGGATCTGGGAATGAGCAGTTCTTC.